These 21 T cell receptor beta chains were sequenced from one sample in a study of T cells after posttransplantation cyclophosphamide. Data came from immunoSEQ multiplex PCR; TCRdb stores just in-frame clones and leaves some out. This repertoire shows 10,000 to 15,000 clones, approximately 80% found once; its top ten account for around 0.87%. Input material: memory CD4+ T cells sorted from PBMCs. The receptor set was obtained from a man in his fifties or sixties in good health, CMV-negative, and a related stem cell transplant donor.

The chain combines TRBV29-1 with TRBJ1-1, with D perhaps TRBD1 (5 bases). The CDR3 runs to 13 residues. Trimming removed 2 bases from V and 1 base from J, with 8 bases in between. Germline loops: CDR1 SQVTM, CDR2 ANQGSEA. CDR3 DNA sequence: TGCAGCGTTGAACGCAGGGCGAACACTGAAGCTTTCTTT. It translates to CSVERRANTEAFF.

The V call is TRBV10-3, the J call TRBJ2-7; 7 bases map to TRBD1. CDR3 length: 13 amino acids. With 5 bases clipped from V and 2 bases from J, the junction kept 3 bases outside the gene matches. CDR1 is ENHRY and CDR2 is SYGVKD in the germline V gene. The CDR3 region is CAISQQGAYEQYF. The CDR3 nucleotides read TGTGCCATCAGTCAGCAGGGGGCCTACGAGCAGTACTTC.

This chain joins TRBV2 and TRBJ1-5, with 10 positions matching TRBD1. The CDR3 has 14 residues. Germline V CDR1 and CDR2: SNHLY, FYNNEI. V lost 6 bases and J lost 2; bases outside the gene matches: 1. For the CDR3, the DNA is TGTGCCAGCAGCGGGACAGGGGGCAATCAGCCCCAGCATTTT. Amino acid sequence: CASSGTGGNQPQHF.

This chain joins TRBV15 and TRBJ2-3, with 11 nucleotides matching TRBD2. V was pared by 1 base and J by 5 bases, with 5 bases of the junction left unmatched. There are 16 residues in the CDR3. Germline-derived CDR1 and CDR2 are LNHNV and YYDKDF (reference sequence). CDR3: CATSRGSGGVIDTQYF. The CDR3 DNA is TGTGCCACCAGCAGAGGTAGCGGGGGGGTAATAGATACGCAGTATTTT.

The V call is TRBV2, the J call TRBJ1-4; 7 nucleotides match TRBD1. Germline values: CDR1 SNHLY, CDR2 FYNNEI. V gave up 10 bases and J gave up 7 bases; unmatched junction bases: 6. The CDR3 runs 12 residues. The CDR3, as DNA: TGTGCCACTACGACAGGGTTTGAAAAACTGTTTTTT. The encoded protein is CATTTGFEKLFF.

The chain is built from TRBV7-2 and TRBJ2-5; 7 nucleotides agree with TRBD1. Losses at the gene ends were 6 bases for V and 5 bases for J; bases not matched to a gene: 6. CDR3 size: 13 residues. CDR1 and CDR2 from the germline V gene are SGHTA and FQGNSA. In nucleotides, the CDR3 is TGTGCCAGCAGACGAGGGGGCGCGGAGACCCAGTACTTC. It codes for CASRRGGAETQYF.

This clone appeared once. Other DNA sequences within the sample encode an identical CDR3. V gene TRBV6-6 combines with J gene TRBJ1-6; D call uncertain. The CDR3 runs to 15 residues. The V end was cut by 7 bases, the J end by 5 bases, with 15 bases between. Germline lookup yields CDR1 MNHNY and CDR2 SVGAGI (reference sequence). DNA for the CDR3: TGTGCCAGCACCACCGGGTCCATTAATAATTCACCCCTCCACTTT. Protein sequence: CASTTGSINNSPLHF.

The chain links TRBV7-3 to TRBJ2-2, with 11 positions matching TRBD2. This CDR3 region has 16 residues. Germline V gives CDR1 SGHTA, CDR2 FQGTGA. Trimming took 4 bases from V and 7 from J; bases not matched to a gene: 8. DNA of the CDR3: TGTGCCAGCAGCTCAGTAGCGGGAGGGCCGGTCGGGGAGCTGTTTTTT. Encoded protein: CASSSVAGGPVGELFF.

The chain carries TRBV5-1 and TRBJ2-7, with 7 bases that match TRBD1. Germline V lookup: CDR1 SGHRS, CDR2 YFSETQ. This CDR3 has 13 residues. J gave up 7 bases and V 2 bases, and 6 bases lay outside the gene matches. CDR3 region: CASSLDRAREQYF. The CDR3 DNA reads as TGCGCCAGCAGCTTAGACAGGGCGAGAGAGCAGTACTTC.

This chain uses TRBV10-3 with TRBJ2-1; 7 bases match TRBD1. The CDR3 consists of 12 residues. The germline V gene has CDR1 ENHRY and CDR2 SYGVKD. The junction had 6 bases not matched to a gene; V was cut back by 8 bases and J by 8 bases. CDR3 loop: CAIQGGPDEQFF. The CDR3 nucleotides read TGTGCCATCCAAGGGGGCCCGGATGAGCAGTTCTTC.

The J gene is TRBJ2-2, the V gene TRBV7-2; D might be TRBD1 (6 bases). V was cut by 8 bases and J by 0 bases, with 10 bases left in between. CDR3 size: 14 residues. Germline CDR1 and CDR2: SGHTA and FQGNSA. The CDR3 nucleotides read TGTGCCAGCGGCAGGGGTCCGAACACCGGGGAGCTGTTTTTT. Residues: CASGRGPNTGELFF. The variable domain in full, with the rest retrieved from reference TRBV7-2 and TRBJ2-2, is GAGVSQSPSNKVTEKGKDVELRCDPISGHTALYWYRQSLGQGLEFLIYFQGNSAPDKSGLPSDRFSAERTGGSVSTLTIQRTQQEDSAVYLCASGRGPNTGELFFGEGSRLTVL.

The V gene is TRBV29-1, the J gene TRBJ2-5, with D uncertain. Per germline, CDR1 SQVTM and CDR2 ANQGSEA. The V and J ends lost 5 bases and 4 bases respectively, with 11 bases between them. This CDR3 has 12 amino acids. The CDR3 region has the DNA TGCAGCGTTCAGAGGAACCGAGAGACCCAGTACTTC. Protein sequence: CSVQRNRETQYF.

Only a few counts were recorded for this clone. The chain recombines TRBV5-4 with TRBJ2-3; 11 bases fit TRBD2. The length of the CDR3 is 14 residues. The V segment lost 6 bases and the J segment 10 bases; nucleotides outside the gene matches: 10. Germline V gene sequence: CDR1 SGHNT, CDR2 YYREEE (reference sequence). CDR3: CASNLAGGLSPQYF. DNA of the CDR3: TGTGCCAGCAACTTAGCGGGGGGGCTCTCCCCGCAGTATTTT.

The chain combines TRBV11-2 with TRBJ1-1, with 7 nucleotides matching TRBD1. V dropped 4 bases and J dropped 4; count of bases not matched to a gene: 3. Germline V gene data show CDR1 as SGHAT and CDR2 as FQNNGV. The CDR3 extends over 13 amino acids. CDR3 DNA: TGTGCCAGCAGCTCCACAGGGGCCACTGAAGCTTTCTTT. It translates to CASSSTGATEAFF.

This clone was recorded once. This chain links TRBV6-1 with TRBJ1-1; tentatively, D is TRBD1 (5 bases). Per germline, CDR1 MNHNS and CDR2 SASEGT. V was shortened by 6 bases and J by 3 bases, with 8 bases between the two germline ends. The CDR3 runs 12 residues. The CDR3 sequence: CASSPGDTEAFF. CDR3 coding DNA: TGTGCCAGCAGCCCGGGGGACACTGAAGCTTTCTTT.

The chain uses TRBV5-1 and TRBJ2-5, with D possibly TRBD1 on 7 matching bases. Germline loops: CDR1 SGHRS, CDR2 YFSETQ. This CDR3 region has 13 residues. Trimming pared 7 bases from V and 0 bases from J, leaving 10 bases between. The CDR3 region is CASGGGNQETQYF. The CDR3, as DNA: TGCGCCAGCGGAGGGGGCAACCAAGAGACCCAGTACTTC.

This chain uses TRBV13 with TRBJ2-7; 7 nucleotides agree with TRBD2. This CDR3 spans 14 amino acids. CDR1 is PRHDT and CDR2 is FYEKMQ in the germline V gene (reference sequence). J was trimmed by 1 base and V by 3 bases; bases with no gene match: 3. The CDR3 sequence: CASSFERGSYEQYF. CDR3 sequence (DNA): TGTGCCAGCAGCTTCGAGCGGGGATCCTACGAGCAGTACTTC.

The chain joins TRBV5-1 to TRBJ2-2, with 10 bases aligning to TRBD1. The CDR3 covers 16 residues. Germline CDR1 is SGHRS and CDR2 is YFSETQ. The V gene end was trimmed by 3 bases and the J gene end by 5 bases; junction bases not matched to a gene: 7. CDR3 in DNA: TGCGCCAGCAGCTCAGCCGCGGGACAGGGGACCGGGGAGCTGTTTTTT. Amino acid sequence: CASSSAAGQGTGELFF.

The chain combines TRBV7-2 with TRBJ2-5; 11 bases agree with TRBD1. The J call may be in error: the DNA end matches TRBJ2-7 better. Per the germline V gene, CDR1 is SGHTA and CDR2 is FQGNSA. CDR3 length: 14 amino acids. The chain's CDR3 is CASSTRDRGGEQYF. The CDR3 region has the DNA TGTGCCAGCAGCACACGGGACAGGGGGGGCGAGCAGTACTTC.

The CDR3 DNA sequence: TGTGCCAGCAGCACCCTCGGGACTAGCGGGAGTCGTTCAGATACGCAGTATTTT. Encoded protein: CASSTLGTSGSRSDTQYF. This chain links TRBV7-8 with TRBJ2-3; TRBD2 agrees at 14 bases. CDR3 length equals 18 residues. Germline V gene lookup returns CDR1 SGHVS and CDR2 FQNEAQ. The junction had 11 bases not matched to a gene; V was cut back by 5 bases and J by 4 bases.

V is TRBV19 and J is TRBJ2-3; the D gene is possibly TRBD2 (5 bases). Between the trimmed V and J ends, which lost 3 bases and 6 bases, there was a span of 10 bases. This CDR3 is built from 13 residues. CDR1 LNHDA and CDR2 SQIVND come from the germline V gene (reference sequence). Here the CDR3 DNA reads TGTGCCAGTAGTATCGGGGTCCTCGATACGCAGTATTTT. Translating gives CASSIGVLDTQYF.